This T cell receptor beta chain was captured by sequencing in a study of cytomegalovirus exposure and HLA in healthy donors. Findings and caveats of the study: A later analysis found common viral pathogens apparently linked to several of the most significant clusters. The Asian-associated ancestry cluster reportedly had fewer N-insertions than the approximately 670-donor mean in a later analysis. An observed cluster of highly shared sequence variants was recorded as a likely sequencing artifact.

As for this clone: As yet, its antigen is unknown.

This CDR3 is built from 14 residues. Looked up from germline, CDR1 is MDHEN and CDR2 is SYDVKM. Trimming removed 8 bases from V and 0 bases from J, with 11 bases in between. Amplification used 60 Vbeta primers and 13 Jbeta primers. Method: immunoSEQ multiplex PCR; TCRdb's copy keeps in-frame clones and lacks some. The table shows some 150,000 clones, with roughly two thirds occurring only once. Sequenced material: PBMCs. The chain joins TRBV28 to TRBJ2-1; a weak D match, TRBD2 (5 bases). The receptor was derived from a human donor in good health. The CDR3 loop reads CASVKRNSYNEQFF. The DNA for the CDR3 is TGTGCCAGCGTTAAGCGGAACTCCTACAATGAGCAGTTCTTC.